This T cell receptor beta chain appears in the sequencing data of a study of blood T cell repertoires in COVID-19. Study-wide context: COVID-19 samples from acute and convalescent phases originated in the United States, Italy and Spain.

Assay: immunoSEQ multiplex PCR; the TCRdb copy retains only in-frame clones and omits some. There are 81,000 or so clones in the sample; 85% occur only once, and 8.5% to 10% lies in the top ten. Unmatched junction bases numbered 8, after V lost 3 bases and J lost 12 bases. CDR3 size: 14 residues. Germline loops: CDR1 SGDLS, CDR2 YYNGEE. The chain employs TRBV9 and TRBJ2-1; TRBD2 aligns across 11 bases. The receptor's source is a man over 45 with COVID-19, enrolled during active disease. The sample was peripheral blood. The CDR3 DNA is TGTGCCAGCAGCGGCGGGACTAGCGGAGTGGGGCAGTTCTTC. Translation gives CASSGGTSGVGQFF.